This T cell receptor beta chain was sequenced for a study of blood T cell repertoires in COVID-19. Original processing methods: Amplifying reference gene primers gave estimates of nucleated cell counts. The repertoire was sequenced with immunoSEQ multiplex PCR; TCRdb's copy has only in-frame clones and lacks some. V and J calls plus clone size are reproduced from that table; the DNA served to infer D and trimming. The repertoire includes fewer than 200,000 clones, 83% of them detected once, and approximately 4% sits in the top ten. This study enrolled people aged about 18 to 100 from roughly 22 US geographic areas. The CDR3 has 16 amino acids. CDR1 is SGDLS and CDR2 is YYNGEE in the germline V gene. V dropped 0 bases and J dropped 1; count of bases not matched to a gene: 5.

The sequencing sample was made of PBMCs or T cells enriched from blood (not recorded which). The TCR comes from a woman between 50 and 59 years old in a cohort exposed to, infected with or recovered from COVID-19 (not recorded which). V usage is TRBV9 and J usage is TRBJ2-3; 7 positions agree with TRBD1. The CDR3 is CASSVARQGGTDTQYF. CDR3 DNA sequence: TGTGCCAGCAGCGTAGCCAGACAGGGAGGCACAGATACGCAGTATTTT.